These 16 T cell receptor beta chains were sequenced from one sample in a study of cytomegalovirus exposure and HLA in healthy donors (dated by TCRdb to the late 2010s). The library relied on the immunoSEQ multiplex PCR assay. For the multiplex PCR, a mixture combining 60 forward primers for TCR Vbeta segments and 13 reverse primers for TCR Jbeta segments was used. This immuneACCESS table, as held by TCRdb, lists in-frame sequences with V and J called but not all clones. Of the missing ones, under half trace to an unresolved V gene in checked studies; the others have no known cause. Counted in this sample were 150,000 to 200,000 clones; approximately 85% of them appeared once. The top ten hold under 5% of the sample. Sequencing was done on a sample of PBMCs. These receptors originate from a girl under 18 in good health and CMV-seropositive.

CDR3 nucleotide sequence: TGTGCCAGCAGTTCTGTGGACAGGGAAGCAGATACGCAGTATTTT. Its protein product is CASSSVDREADTQYF. The V and J genes are TRBV5-6 and TRBJ2-3, with TRBD1 matching 8 bases. This CDR3 is built from 15 residues. V gave up 5 bases and J gave up 4 bases; unmatched junction bases: 9. In germline, CDR1 is SGHDT, CDR2 YYEEEE. The whole variable domain, filled in from reference TRBV5-6 and TRBJ2-3, reads DAGVTQSPTHLIKTRGQQVTLRCSPKSGHDTVSWYQQALGQGPQFIFQYYEEEERQRGNFPDRFSGHQFPNYSSELNVNALLLGDSALYLCASSSVDREADTQYFGPGTRLTVL.

The CDR3 protein is CASSYSGRGGYGYTF. The CDR3 DNA reads TGTGCCAGCAGTTACTCAGGGAGGGGAGGCTATGGCTACACCTTC. This sequence joins TRBV6-6 and TRBJ1-2; possibly TRBD1 for D (5 bases). Trimming took off 0 bases at V and 4 bases at J, with 12 bases between the two ends. This CDR3 comprises 15 residues. Germline loops: CDR1 MNHNY, CDR2 SVGAGI (reference sequence).

V and J are TRBV30 and TRBJ2-3; D gene uncertain. The CDR3 sequence is 13 residues long. The germline gives CDR1 GTSNPN, CDR2 SVGIG (reference sequence). The V gene lost 2 bases and the J gene lost 6 bases, with 12 bases spanning the gap. CDR3 sequence reads: CAWSPPARDTQYF. In nucleotides, the CDR3 is TGTGCCTGGAGTCCCCCAGCGCGCGATACGCAGTATTTT. Using reference TRBV30 and TRBJ2-3 for the parts outside the CDR3, the full variable domain is SQTIHQWPATLVQPVGSPLSLECTVEGTSNPNLYWYRQAAGRGLQLLFYSVGIGQISSEVPQNLSASRPQDRQFILSSKKLLLSDSGFYLCAWSPPARDTQYFGPGTRLTVL.

This clone was observed a single time. The chain joins TRBV4-1 to TRBJ2-7; D is ambiguous. Deletions cut 0 bases from V and 0 bases from J, with 12 bases between. This CDR3 region has 16 residues. Germline-derived CDR1 and CDR2 are MGHRA and YSYEKL. The CDR3 sequence: CASSQDGQPSSYEQYF. The CDR3 DNA sequence: TGCGCCAGCAGCCAAGATGGGCAACCGAGCTCCTACGAGCAGTACTTC.

This clone appeared a few times. The chain employs TRBV7-9 and TRBJ1-3; the D is unclear. The V and J ends lost 5 bases and 7 bases respectively, with 9 bases between them. This CDR3 is 12 amino acids long. Germline CDR1 is SEHNR and CDR2 is FQNEAQ (reference sequence). For the CDR3, the DNA is TGTGCCAGCAGCCCGATTGAGAACACCATATATTTT. Amino acid sequence: CASSPIENTIYF.

The rearrangement uses TRBV10-2 and TRBJ1-1; weak D call: TRBD1 (5 bases). V was shortened by 2 bases and J by 6 bases, with 13 bases between the two germline ends. The CDR3 spans 14 residues. The V gene's germline CDR1 is WSHSY and CDR2 SAAADI. CDR3 region: CASSEGQGGPEAFF. The CDR3 DNA reads as TGCGCCAGCAGTGAGGGGCAGGGAGGACCTGAAGCTTTCTTT.

The rearrangement links TRBV2 to TRBJ1-1; D gene uncertain. Trimming stripped 8 bases from V and 3 bases from J, with 16 bases between. The germline CDR1 and CDR2 sequences are SNHLY and FYNNEI. The length of the CDR3 is 14 residues. CDR3 in amino acids: CASSRLIPDTEAFF. DNA for the CDR3: TGTGCCAGCTCACGACTGATACCGGACACTGAAGCTTTCTTT.

V and J are TRBV11-1 and TRBJ2-7; the D is unclear. Germline loops: CDR1 SGHAT, CDR2 FQDESV (reference sequence). CDR3 length: 14 amino acids. V shed 3 bases and J shed 2 bases, with 11 bases lying between them. CDR3 sequence (DNA): TGTGCCAGCAGCTTGGCCTCTCTCCCCTACGAGCAGTACTTC. Translating it yields CASSLASLPYEQYF.

This chain joins TRBV7-8 and TRBJ2-1; a weak D match, TRBD2 (7 bases). The CDR3 totals 13 residues. The ends were cut back, 5 bases at V and 13 bases at J, with 18 bases in the middle. Germline assignment: CDR1 SGHVS and CDR2 FQNEAQ. CDR3 sequence (DNA): TGTGCCAGCAGCACCCGAGGGCGGGGGCCCCAGTTCTTC. Encoded protein: CASSTRGRGPQFF.

The rearrangement joins TRBV6-5 to TRBJ2-4; D possibly corresponds to TRBD1 (6 bases). V shed 0 bases and J shed 14 bases, with 14 bases lying between them. This CDR3 spans 13 amino acids. Germline V CDR1 and CDR2: MNHEY, SVGAGI. This CDR3 is CASSYSMDRQKYF. CDR3 bases: TGTGCCAGCAGTTACTCGATGGACAGACAGAAGTACTTC.

This clone was recorded only once. This chain uses TRBV30 with TRBJ2-1, with D maybe TRBD1 (6 bases). Germline lookup yields CDR1 GTSNPN and CDR2 SVGIG (reference sequence). V was trimmed by 3 bases and J by 0 bases, leaving 12 bases between them. The CDR3 totals 15 residues. The CDR3 coding sequence is TGTGCCTGGAGAGGTAGGGGGTTCTCCTACAATGAGCAGTTCTTC. Translated: CAWRGRGFSYNEQFF.

For this clone: One end of the junction fails to match germline, which may point to a read error. The chain has TRBV7-7 and TRBJ2-7, with 13 bases lining up with TRBD2. Per the germline V gene, CDR1 is SSHAT and CDR2 is FNYEAQ (reference sequence). The CDR3 loop spans 16 amino acids. CDR3 sequence: CASSPGLAGLGHEQYF. CDR3 coding DNA: TGTGCTAGCAGCCCGGGACTAGCGGGGTTAGGCCACGAGCAGTACTTC.

V is TRBV6-5 and J is TRBJ1-1; D is perhaps TRBD1 (5 bases). The V gene's germline CDR1 is MNHEY and CDR2 SVGAGI. The CDR3 is 13 residues long. Deletions cut 5 bases from V and 0 bases from J, with 7 bases between. The CDR3 nucleotides are TGTGCCAGCAGTCAGGGAATGAACACTGAAGCTTTCTTT. Its protein product is CASSQGMNTEAFF.

This clone was picked up a small number of times. V is TRBV6-6 and J is TRBJ2-7; D is unclear. With 0 bases removed from V and 5 bases from J, the gap between germline ends came to 5 bases. The CDR3 covers 12 residues. Germline-derived CDR1 and CDR2 are MNHNY and SVGAGI (reference sequence). CDR3 sequence (DNA): TGTGCCAGCAGTTACTCGTTCGACGAGCAGTACTTC. Its translation: CASSYSFDEQYF.

The chain carries TRBV7-3 and TRBJ1-5; unclear D gene. V lost 1 base and J 4 bases, leaving 5 bases between the germline ends. The CDR3 sequence is 13 residues long. Germline loops: CDR1 SGHTA, CDR2 FQGTGA. CDR3 bases: TGTGCCAGCAGCTTAAGTTCTAATCAGCCCCAGCATTTT. Residues: CASSLSSNQPQHF.

The V gene is TRBV12-1, the J gene TRBJ1-6. TRBV12-1 is tagged as a pseudogene. The CDR3 runs to 16 residues. The CDR3 bases are TGTGCCAGCAGCTCGACTCCGGGACTGAAGAATTCACCCCTCCACTTT. Translating gives CASSSTPGLKNSPLHF.